A selection of T cell receptor beta chains follows, all from one sample in a study of vaccination effects on CD4 cells after COVID-19. Profiling relied on immunoSEQ multiplex PCR, and the TCRdb table lists in-frame clones only, not all of them. The profile shows tens of thousands of clones, 70% to 80% of them singletons. Their specific antigens are unknown. The sample consisted of CD4+ T cells from PBMCs cultured with HCoV-NL63 spike peptides, taken before COVID-19 vaccination. Source of these receptors: a human donor who received a COVID-19 vaccine. Each CDR3 is given with its conserved first and last residue. A D gene is named only where the DNA matches it firmly. Clone size is not always given. Where it is, it says once, few, many or a class for expanded clones.

v_call	clone_size	d_call	j_call	cdr3_nt	cdr3_aa
TRBV14	NA	NA	TRBJ2-3	TGTGCCAGCAGCCAAGATATAGTCACAGATACGCAGTATTTT	CASSQDIVTDTQYF
TRBV6-2/TRBV6-3	NA	NA	TRBJ2-3	TGTGCCAGCAGTTCCCGCAACCCGACTAGATCAGATACGCAGTATTTT	CASSSRNPTRSDTQYF
TRBV7-2	few	TRBD2	TRBJ2-2	TGTGCCAGCAGCCCTACCCTAGCGGGGGGGTCCGGGGAGCTGTTTTTT	CASSPTLAGGSGELFF
TRBV5-4	NA	NA	TRBJ1-4	TGTGCCAGCAGCGATAAGATCGGTCAAAAACTGTTTTTT	CASSDKIGQKLFF
TRBV7-2	NA	NA	TRBJ1-1	TGTGCCAGCAGCTTAAATGGGGCGGTCGGAGGGTTCACTGAAGCTTTCTTT	CASSLNGAVGGFTEAFF
TRBV27	NA	TRBD1	TRBJ1-1	TGTGCCAGCAGTCCCCGGACAGGCGTGAACACTGAAGCTTTCTTT	CASSPRTGVNTEAFF
TRBV6-2/TRBV6-3	NA	NA	TRBJ2-5	TGTGCCAGCAGCCGGGGCGGTACGGCGGAGACCCAGTACTTC	CASSRGGTAETQYF
TRBV24-1	few	NA	TRBJ1-5	TGTGCCACCAGTGATTTGAAAGAAGGGGTCAAGTATCAGCCCCAGCATTTT	CATSDLKEGVKYQPQHF
TRBV11-2	NA	TRBD2	TRBJ2-1	TGTGCCAGCAGTACGGGGACTAGTAGGTTCTTC	CASSTGTSRFF
TRBV18	NA	NA	TRBJ1-5	TGTGCCAGCTCACCCTTTACAGGCCCGGGAGAGGGGGGTCAGCCCCAGCATTTT	CASSPFTGPGEGGQPQHF
TRBV7-2	NA	NA	TRBJ2-1	TGTGCCAGCAGCTTATCCGGGGTCTCCTACAATGAGCAGTTCTTC	CASSLSGVSYNEQFF
TRBV6-5	NA	NA	TRBJ1-2	TGTGCCAGCAGTCCTCAGGGTGTTAGCTATGGCTACACCTTC	CASSPQGVSYGYTF
TRBV24-1	NA	NA	TRBJ1-2	TGTGCCACCAGGCCAGACAGGCTCTATGGCTACACCTTC	CATRPDRLYGYTF
TRBV5-1	NA	NA	TRBJ2-2	TGCGCCAGCAGCTTGGGCAGCGCGAACACCGGGGAGCTGTTTTTT	CASSLGSANTGELFF
TRBV6-6	NA	NA	TRBJ2-5	TGTGCCAGCAGAGAGGCCTCAGAGACCCAGTACTTC	CASREASETQYF
TRBV18	NA	NA	TRBJ2-6	TGTGCCAGCTCATTGGGAGTCTCTGGGGCCAACGTCCTGACTTTC	CASSLGVSGANVLTF
TRBV4-3	once	NA	TRBJ1-1	TGCGCCAGCAGCCAAGCTCCGATTGTCGGAGCCATGGGGAAAAACACTGAAGCTTTCTTT	CASSQAPIVGAMGKNTEAFF
TRBV7-3	NA	TRBD1	TRBJ1-6	TGTGCCAGCAGCTTCACCGGGACAGGCCACTCACCCCTCCACTTT	CASSFTGTGHSPLHF
TRBV6-5	NA	TRBD1	TRBJ1-6	TGTGCCAGCAGTTACGGGGACAGTTTCAATTCACCCCTCCACTTT	CASSYGDSFNSPLHF
TRBV2	NA	NA	TRBJ1-1	TGTGCCAGTGCGACCGTGGGGGTACCCACTGAAGCTTTCTTT	CASATVGVPTEAFF